One and the same sample provided the 5 T cell receptor beta chains below, sequenced in a study of sequential checkpoint blockade in melanoma. As for treatment: randomized to nivolumab then ipilimumab (arm A) or the reverse (arm B). The method was immunoSEQ multiplex PCR; TCRdb's version includes in-frame clones alone and lacks a portion of them. The sample lists 30,000 or so clones, about 88% occurring once. The starting material was CD8+ T cells sorted from blood (inferred from file names), obtained from a patient given nivolumab and ipilimumab in sequence. The receptors shown here come from a human donor with melanoma.

The rearrangement uses TRBV27 and TRBJ2-5, with TRBD2 matching 15 bases. Gene TRBJ2-7 matches the end of the DNA better, so the J call may be wrong. The CDR3 covers 17 residues. Looked up from germline, CDR1 is MNHEY and CDR2 is SMNVEV (reference sequence). CDR3 amino acids: CASSSSGLAGGFYEQYF. CDR3 DNA sequence: TGTGCCAGCAGTTCCTCGGGACTAGCGGGGGGCTTCTACGAGCAGTACTTC.

The gene calls are TRBV7-9 and TRBJ2-2, with 8 bases aligning to TRBD1. The V segment lost 5 bases and the J segment 0 bases; nucleotides outside the gene matches: 11. This CDR3 region has 18 residues. Germline assignment: CDR1 SEHNR and CDR2 FQNEAQ (reference sequence). CDR3 bases: TGTGCCAGCAGCCAGCCCCCCGGACAGGGCGCGAACACCGGGGAGCTGTTTTTT. It is translated as CASSQPPGQGANTGELFF.

The chain has TRBV5-5 and TRBJ2-5; 9 bases fit TRBD1. The CDR3 runs 16 residues. Germline V gene lookup returns CDR1 SGHKS and CDR2 YYEKEE (reference sequence). The V segment lost 3 bases and the J segment 4 bases; nucleotides outside the gene matches: 10. The CDR3 sequence is CASSSSRDRVRETQYF. CDR3 DNA sequence: TGTGCCAGCAGCTCATCCCGGGACAGGGTTAGAGAGACCCAGTACTTC. The complete variable domain, with remaining parts taken from reference TRBV5-5 and TRBJ2-5, reads DAGVTQSPTHLIKTRGQQVTLRCSPISGHKSVSWYQQVLGQGPQFIFQYYEKEERGRGNFPDRFSARQFPNYSSELNVNALLLGDSALYLCASSSSRDRVRETQYFGPGTRLLVL.

The chain couples TRBV5-1 to TRBJ2-7, with TRBD2 matching 11 bases. Germline V CDR1 and CDR2: SGHRS, YFSETQ. V shed 4 bases and J 7 bases; nucleotides not matched to a gene: 10. The CDR3 loop spans 15 amino acids. CDR3 sequence reads: CASSAEGLAVWEQYF. The CDR3 DNA is TGCGCCAGCAGCGCAGAGGGACTAGCGGTCTGGGAGCAGTACTTC.

This clone occurred once. This chain links TRBV29-1 with TRBJ2-2, with 7 bases matching TRBD1. The V gene's germline CDR1 is SQVTM and CDR2 ANQGSEA. This CDR3 is 11 amino acids long. J was trimmed by 7 bases and V by 7 bases; bases with no gene match: 3. The CDR3 DNA reads as TGCAGCGGTGGACAGGACGGGGAGCTGTTTTTT. Its protein product is CSGGQDGELFF.